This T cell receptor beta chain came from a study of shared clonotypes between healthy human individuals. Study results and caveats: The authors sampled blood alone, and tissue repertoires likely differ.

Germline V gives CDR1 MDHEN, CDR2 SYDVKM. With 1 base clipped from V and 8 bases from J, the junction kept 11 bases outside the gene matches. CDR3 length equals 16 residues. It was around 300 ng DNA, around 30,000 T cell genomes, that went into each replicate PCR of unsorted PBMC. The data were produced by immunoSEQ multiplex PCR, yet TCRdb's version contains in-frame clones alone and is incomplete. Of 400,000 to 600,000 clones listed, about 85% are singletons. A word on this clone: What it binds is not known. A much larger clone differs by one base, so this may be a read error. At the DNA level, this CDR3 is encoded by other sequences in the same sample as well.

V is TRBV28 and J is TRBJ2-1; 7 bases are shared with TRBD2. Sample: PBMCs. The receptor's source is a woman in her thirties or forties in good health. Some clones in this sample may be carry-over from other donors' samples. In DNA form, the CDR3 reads TGTGCCAGCAGTTTATTCCTAAGCGGGATTAACCATGAGCAGTTCTTC. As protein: CASSLFLSGINHEQFF.